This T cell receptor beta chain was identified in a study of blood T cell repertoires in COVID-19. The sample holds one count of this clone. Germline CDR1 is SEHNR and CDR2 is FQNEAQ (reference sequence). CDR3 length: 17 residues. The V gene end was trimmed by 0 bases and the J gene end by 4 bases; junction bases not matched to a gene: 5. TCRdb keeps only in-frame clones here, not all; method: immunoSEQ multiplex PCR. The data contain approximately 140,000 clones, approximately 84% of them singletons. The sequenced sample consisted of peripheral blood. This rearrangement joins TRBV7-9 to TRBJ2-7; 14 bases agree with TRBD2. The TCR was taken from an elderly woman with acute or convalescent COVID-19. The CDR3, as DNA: TGTGCCAGCAGCTTAGCGGGAGGACTAGCGGGGGGTTACGAGCAGTACTTC. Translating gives CASSLAGGLAGGYEQYF.